A selection of T cell receptor beta chains follows, all from one sample in a study of T cells in Graves' hyperthyroidism and ophthalmopathy. TCRdb independently ran MiXCR on the multiplex PCR reads; one entry per CDR3 protein. There are 370,000 or so distinct CDR3 sequences in the sample; 15% to 19% occur only once, and about a quarter lies in the top ten. Sequenced sample: blood. The receptors were gathered from a woman aged 18-29 years with Graves' hyperthyroidism that later progressed to Graves' ophthalmopathy. Each CDR3 is given with its conserved first and last residue. Fields, in order: V gene, clone size, D gene, J gene, CDR3 protein, CDR3 DNA. D genes are given only for firm matches. Part of the rows lack a size; the others show once, few, many or a class for expanded clones.

v_call: TRBV11-2
clone_size: many
d_call: NA
j_call: TRBJ1-3
cdr3_aa: CASSLVGAGNTIYF
cdr3_nt: TGTGCCAGCAGCTTAGTAGGGGCTGGAAACACCATATATTTT

v_call: TRBV6-2/TRBV6-3
clone_size: many
d_call: TRBD1
j_call: TRBJ2-1
cdr3_aa: CASSPGDSYNEQFF
cdr3_nt: TGTGCCAGCAGCCCCGGGGACAGTTACAATGAGCAGTTCTTC

v_call: TRBV28
clone_size: many
d_call: NA
j_call: TRBJ1-2
cdr3_aa: CASSMSGSMVYTF
cdr3_nt: TGTGCCAGCAGTATGAGTGGGTCTATGGTCTACACCTTC

v_call: TRBV12-3/TRBV12-4
clone_size: many
d_call: NA
j_call: TRBJ2-3
cdr3_aa: CASRTSVGTDTQYF
cdr3_nt: TGTGCCAGCAGGACATCCGTGGGGACAGATACGCAGTATTTT

v_call: TRBV27
clone_size: many
d_call: NA
j_call: TRBJ2-7
cdr3_aa: CASSSGVNVYEQYF
cdr3_nt: TGTGCCAGCAGTTCCGGGGTTAACGTCTACGAGCAGTACTTC

v_call: TRBV29-1
clone_size: few
d_call: TRBD2
j_call: TRBJ2-1
cdr3_aa: CSVDSSGSGNEQFF
cdr3_nt: TGCAGCGTTGATTCTAGCGGGAGTGGAAATGAGCAGTTCTTC

v_call: TRBV5-1
clone_size: few
d_call: TRBD2
j_call: TRBJ2-5
cdr3_aa: CASSLAVAGGQETQYF
cdr3_nt: TGCGCCAGCAGCTTGGCAGTAGCGGGAGGACAGGAGACCCAGTACTTC

v_call: TRBV5-1
clone_size: many
d_call: NA
j_call: TRBJ2-2
cdr3_aa: CASSLEVSGPNTGELFF
cdr3_nt: TGCGCCAGCAGCTTGGAAGTCAGCGGTCCGAACACCGGGGAGCTGTTTTTT

v_call: TRBV7-2
clone_size: NA
d_call: NA
j_call: TRBJ2-7
cdr3_aa: CASSIVTGEGYEQYF
cdr3_nt: TGTGCCAGTAGTATAGTAACAGGAGAGGGCTACGAGCAGTACTTC

v_call: TRBV6-1
clone_size: few
d_call: NA
j_call: TRBJ2-7
cdr3_aa: CASSFAGTRSSYEQYF
cdr3_nt: TGTGCCAGCAGTTTTGCCGGGACACGGAGCTCCTACGAGCAGTACTTC

v_call: TRBV27
clone_size: few
d_call: NA
j_call: TRBJ2-7
cdr3_aa: CASSPLTATYEQYF
cdr3_nt: TGTGCCAGCAGTCCCCTGACGGCAACCTACGAGCAGTACTTC

v_call: TRBV7-4
clone_size: many
d_call: TRBD2
j_call: TRBJ2-1
cdr3_aa: CASSSRLTSGKDNEQFF
cdr3_nt: TGTGCCAGCAGCTCTCGCCTTACTAGCGGGAAGGACAATGAGCAGTTCTTC

v_call: TRBV15
clone_size: NA
d_call: NA
j_call: TRBJ1-3
cdr3_aa: CATSRPADGNTIYF
cdr3_nt: TGTGCCACCAGCAGACCCGCAGATGGAAACACCATATATTTT

v_call: TRBV9
clone_size: once
d_call: NA
j_call: TRBJ2-3
cdr3_aa: CASSAQGSTNTQYF
cdr3_nt: TGTGCCAGCAGCGCACAGGGTAGCACAAATACGCAGTATTTT

v_call: TRBV24-1
clone_size: few
d_call: TRBD2
j_call: TRBJ2-1
cdr3_aa: CATSDYPGGETYNEQFF
cdr3_nt: TGTGCCACCAGTGATTATCCGGGAGGGGAAACCTACAATGAGCAGTTCTTC

v_call: TRBV30
clone_size: few
d_call: NA
j_call: TRBJ1-6
cdr3_aa: CAWNTGSSPLHF
cdr3_nt: TGTGCCTGGAACACGGGCAGTTCACCCCTCCACTTT

v_call: TRBV10-1
clone_size: NA
d_call: NA
j_call: TRBJ2-5
cdr3_aa: CASSEEGAAVRGETQYF
cdr3_nt: TGCGCCAGCAGCGAGGAGGGAGCGGCGGTAAGGGGTGAGACCCAGTACTTC

v_call: TRBV27
clone_size: many
d_call: TRBD1
j_call: TRBJ1-4
cdr3_aa: CASSLHNFERGQGAVREKLFF
cdr3_nt: TGTGCCAGCAGTCTACACAACTTCGAGCGGGGACAGGGGGCGGTGAGGGAAAAACTGTTTTTT

v_call: TRBV4-1
clone_size: NA
d_call: TRBD2
j_call: TRBJ2-3
cdr3_aa: CASSLRLAGGLTDTQYF
cdr3_nt: TGCGCCAGCAGCCTTAGACTAGCGGGAGGGCTCACAGATACGCAGTATTTT

v_call: TRBV4-1
clone_size: NA
d_call: NA
j_call: TRBJ1-1
cdr3_aa: CASSQGSNPIRAFF
cdr3_nt: TGCGCCAGCAGCCAAGGGTCTAACCCAATACGTGCTTTCTTT

v_call: TRBV29-1
clone_size: few
d_call: NA
j_call: TRBJ1-2
cdr3_aa: CSVVDGQFYGYTF
cdr3_nt: TGCAGCGTTGTGGACGGACAGTTCTATGGCTACACCTTC

v_call: TRBV29-1
clone_size: few
d_call: TRBD2
j_call: TRBJ2-1
cdr3_aa: CSVESAGEGLEQFF
cdr3_nt: TGCAGCGTTGAATCAGCGGGAGAGGGACTTGAGCAGTTCTTC

v_call: TRBV10-3
clone_size: many
d_call: NA
j_call: TRBJ1-2
cdr3_aa: CAISDFDSLNYGYTF
cdr3_nt: TGTGCCATCAGTGATTTTGACAGCTTAAACTATGGCTACACCTTC

v_call: TRBV30
clone_size: many
d_call: NA
j_call: TRBJ2-7
cdr3_aa: CAWTRDFNYEQYF
cdr3_nt: TGTGCCTGGACCCGGGACTTTAACTACGAGCAGTACTTC

v_call: TRBV15
clone_size: few
d_call: TRBD1
j_call: TRBJ2-7
cdr3_aa: CATSRGGGMYEQYF
cdr3_nt: TGTGCCACCAGCAGAGGAGGGGGCATGTACGAGCAGTACTTC

v_call: TRBV19
clone_size: many
d_call: TRBD1
j_call: TRBJ2-4
cdr3_aa: CASSTTGGGNIQYF
cdr3_nt: TGTGCCAGTAGTACAACAGGGGGCGGAAACATTCAGTACTTC

v_call: TRBV27
clone_size: few
d_call: TRBD2
j_call: TRBJ2-1
cdr3_aa: CASSLAGLTQFF
cdr3_nt: TGTGCCAGCAGTCTAGCGGGCCTTACGCAGTTCTTC

v_call: TRBV9
clone_size: many
d_call: TRBD1
j_call: TRBJ1-2
cdr3_aa: CASSDPGQGFANYGYTF
cdr3_nt: TGTGCCAGCAGCGACCCAGGACAGGGATTTGCTAACTATGGCTACACCTTC

v_call: TRBV20-1
clone_size: many
d_call: NA
j_call: TRBJ2-5
cdr3_aa: CSARSWFSWYQETQYF
cdr3_nt: TGCAGTGCTAGATCCTGGTTTAGCTGGTACCAAGAGACCCAGTACTTC

v_call: TRBV20-1
clone_size: many
d_call: TRBD2
j_call: TRBJ2-7
cdr3_aa: CSAATSGRTYEQYF
cdr3_nt: TGCAGTGCTGCAACTAGCGGGAGGACCTACGAGCAGTACTTC

v_call: TRBV18
clone_size: many
d_call: NA
j_call: TRBJ2-3
cdr3_aa: CASSRSGPLTDTQYF
cdr3_nt: TGTGCCAGCTCGCGAAGTGGGCCACTCACAGATACGCAGTATTTT

v_call: TRBV6-2/TRBV6-3
clone_size: once
d_call: TRBD1
j_call: TRBJ2-3
cdr3_aa: CASSRTGGSTDTQYF
cdr3_nt: TGTGCCAGCAGTCGGACAGGGGGAAGCACAGATACGCAGTATTTT

v_call: TRBV3-1
clone_size: many
d_call: TRBD2
j_call: TRBJ2-7
cdr3_aa: CASSHPGGAYEQYF
cdr3_nt: TGTGCCAGCAGCCACCCGGGAGGTGCCTACGAGCAGTACTTC

v_call: TRBV2
clone_size: many
d_call: NA
j_call: TRBJ1-1
cdr3_aa: CASSAQNTEAFF
cdr3_nt: TGTGCCAGCAGTGCGCAGAACACTGAAGCTTTCTTT

v_call: TRBV6-1
clone_size: NA
d_call: NA
j_call: TRBJ1-6
cdr3_aa: CASSEQRPKNSPLHF
cdr3_nt: TGTGCCAGCAGTGAACAACGTCCCAAAAATTCACCCCTCCACTTT

v_call: TRBV5-6
clone_size: NA
d_call: TRBD2
j_call: TRBJ2-7
cdr3_aa: CASSATPSGSDYEQYF
cdr3_nt: TGTGCCAGCAGCGCAACGCCTAGCGGGAGCGATTACGAGCAGTACTTC

v_call: TRBV7-6
clone_size: few
d_call: TRBD2
j_call: TRBJ2-1
cdr3_aa: CASSLSGGGRLNEQFF
cdr3_nt: TGTGCCAGCAGCTTGAGCGGGGGGGGTCGCCTAAATGAGCAGTTCTTC

v_call: TRBV19
clone_size: NA
d_call: TRBD1
j_call: TRBJ2-4
cdr3_aa: CATTKYGQGGIQYF
cdr3_nt: TGTGCCACCACCAAGTACGGACAGGGGGGCATTCAGTACTTC

v_call: TRBV7-6
clone_size: NA
d_call: NA
j_call: TRBJ2-2
cdr3_aa: CASSLEVLGTPNTGELFF
cdr3_nt: TGTGCCAGCAGCTTAGAAGTGTTGGGGACTCCGAACACCGGGGAGCTGTTTTTT

v_call: TRBV7-9
clone_size: many
d_call: NA
j_call: TRBJ1-2
cdr3_aa: CASSPLGGPYGYTF
cdr3_nt: TGTGCCAGCAGCCCCCTAGGGGGTCCATATGGCTACACCTTC

v_call: TRBV6-1
clone_size: many
d_call: TRBD1
j_call: TRBJ1-5
cdr3_aa: CASSSGGSNQPQHF
cdr3_nt: TGTGCCAGCAGTTCAGGGGGAAGCAATCAGCCCCAGCATTTT

v_call: TRBV6-6
clone_size: many
d_call: TRBD1
j_call: TRBJ2-2
cdr3_aa: CASSYGTANTGELFF
cdr3_nt: TGTGCCAGCAGTTACGGGACAGCCAACACCGGGGAGCTGTTTTTT

v_call: TRBV7-3
clone_size: NA
d_call: TRBD2
j_call: TRBJ2-7
cdr3_aa: CASSLKVGGLAGSTDYEQYF
cdr3_nt: TGTGCCAGCAGCTTAAAAGTGGGCGGTCTAGCGGGATCAACAGACTACGAGCAGTACTTC

v_call: TRBV20-1
clone_size: many
d_call: TRBD1
j_call: TRBJ2-5
cdr3_aa: CSATGQDTQETQYF
cdr3_nt: TGCAGTGCCACTGGACAGGACACTCAAGAGACCCAGTACTTC

v_call: TRBV27
clone_size: many
d_call: TRBD2
j_call: TRBJ2-1
cdr3_aa: CASGLLAGGPGEQFF
cdr3_nt: TGTGCCAGTGGCCTCTTAGCGGGAGGGCCGGGTGAGCAGTTCTTC

v_call: TRBV18
clone_size: few
d_call: TRBD2
j_call: TRBJ2-4
cdr3_aa: CASSPSPSGVAKNIQYF
cdr3_nt: TGTGCCAGCTCCCCCTCCCCTAGCGGGGTAGCCAAAAACATTCAGTACTTC

v_call: TRBV5-1
clone_size: many
d_call: NA
j_call: TRBJ2-1
cdr3_aa: CASSRDLAASYNEQFF
cdr3_nt: TGCGCCAGCAGCAGAGATTTAGCGGCTTCCTACAATGAGCAGTTCTTC

v_call: TRBV20-1
clone_size: many
d_call: TRBD2
j_call: TRBJ2-7
cdr3_aa: CSVGGPAASVREQYF
cdr3_nt: TGCAGTGTGGGAGGGCCCGCGGCTAGCGTAAGGGAGCAGTACTTC

v_call: TRBV28
clone_size: many
d_call: NA
j_call: TRBJ2-2
cdr3_aa: CASVYRPPPTGELFF
cdr3_nt: TGTGCCAGCGTCTACCGGCCCCCTCCTACCGGGGAGCTGTTTTTT

v_call: TRBV14
clone_size: NA
d_call: TRBD2
j_call: TRBJ2-1
cdr3_aa: CASSQGGWASGIHNEQFF
cdr3_nt: TGTGCCAGCAGCCAAGGAGGTTGGGCTAGCGGGATCCACAATGAGCAGTTCTTC

v_call: TRBV20-1
clone_size: NA
d_call: NA
j_call: TRBJ2-5
cdr3_aa: CSAKLVFQETQYF
cdr3_nt: TGCAGTGCTAAGCTTGTATTCCAAGAGACCCAGTACTTC

v_call: TRBV6-1
clone_size: many
d_call: NA
j_call: TRBJ1-2
cdr3_aa: CASSPGQGYTF
cdr3_nt: TGTGCCAGCAGTCCAGGGCAGGGCTACACCTTC

v_call: TRBV28
clone_size: many
d_call: TRBD2
j_call: TRBJ2-7
cdr3_aa: CASSLTTGTSGSYEQYF
cdr3_nt: TGTGCCAGCAGCTTAACCACTGGGACTAGCGGGAGTTACGAGCAGTACTTC

v_call: TRBV7-2
clone_size: many
d_call: NA
j_call: TRBJ1-5
cdr3_aa: CASSSGKQPQHF
cdr3_nt: TGTGCCAGCAGCTCAGGGAAGCAGCCCCAGCATTTT

v_call: TRBV5-1
clone_size: NA
d_call: TRBD1
j_call: TRBJ2-3
cdr3_aa: CASSSGQGVVDTQYF
cdr3_nt: TGCGCCAGCAGCTCCGGACAGGGGGTGGTGGATACGCAGTATTTT

v_call: TRBV20-1
clone_size: few
d_call: NA
j_call: TRBJ1-3
cdr3_aa: CSARDGGAGNTIYF
cdr3_nt: TGCAGTGCTAGAGATGGGGGGGCTGGAAACACCATATATTTT

v_call: TRBV7-8
clone_size: many
d_call: NA
j_call: TRBJ2-7
cdr3_aa: CASSLVDRRSGGEQYF
cdr3_nt: TGTGCCAGCAGCTTAGTCGACCGTCGATCTGGGGGCGAGCAGTACTTC

v_call: TRBV7-9
clone_size: once
d_call: TRBD2
j_call: TRBJ2-7
cdr3_aa: CASSSPPGLAGGKLSEQYF
cdr3_nt: TGTGCCAGCAGCTCCCCCCCGGGACTAGCGGGAGGGAAACTGAGTGAGCAGTACTTC

v_call: TRBV27
clone_size: few
d_call: NA
j_call: TRBJ1-2
cdr3_aa: CASSFEGSGYTF
cdr3_nt: TGTGCCAGCAGTTTCGAGGGATCTGGCTACACCTTC

v_call: TRBV5-8
clone_size: many
d_call: NA
j_call: TRBJ2-2
cdr3_aa: CASSWATGELFF
cdr3_nt: TGTGCCAGCAGCTGGGCGACCGGGGAGCTGTTTTTT